Listed here are 23 T cell receptor beta chains from one sample, sequenced in a study of T cell responses to AZD1222 COVID-19 vaccine. Profiling relied on immunoSEQ multiplex PCR, and the TCRdb table lists in-frame clones only, not all of them. The sample includes 150,000 to 200,000 clones, around 89% of them seen just once. The sequenced sample was peripheral blood, obtained on day 0 of AZD1222 vaccination. These receptors originate from an adult in good health.

The genes are TRBV7-9 and TRBJ1-6; possible D gene TRBD1, 5 bases. Looked up from germline, CDR1 is SEHNR and CDR2 is FQNEAQ (reference sequence). V was shortened by 1 base and J by 2 bases, with 12 bases between the two germline ends. This CDR3 spans 17 amino acids. This CDR3 reads CASSLDPGITYNSPLHF. The CDR3 DNA sequence: TGTGCCAGCAGCTTAGATCCAGGGATAACCTATAATTCACCCCTCCACTTT.

The chain joins TRBV6-5 to TRBJ2-5; D unclear. CDR3 length: 13 amino acids. Germline V gene sequence: CDR1 MNHEY, CDR2 SVGAGI. The ends were cut back, 6 bases at V and 2 bases at J, with 10 bases in the middle. The CDR3 sequence is CASRPSGQETQYF. The CDR3 DNA is TGTGCCAGCAGGCCCTCCGGACAAGAGACCCAGTACTTC.

This clone was seen more than once but under ten times. The chain joins TRBV6-1 to TRBJ2-2; 12 nucleotides align to TRBD1. J lost 5 bases, V lost 1 base, and 5 bases had no gene match. Germline V gene lookup returns CDR1 MNHNS and CDR2 SASEGT. This CDR3 is built from 17 residues. The CDR3 spells CASSEGGTGGWTGELFF. Written as DNA, the CDR3 is TGTGCCAGCAGTGAAGGAGGGACAGGGGGCTGGACCGGGGAGCTGTTTTTT.

The chain uses TRBV29-1 and TRBJ1-2, with D maybe TRBD1 (5 bases). Germline V gives CDR1 SQVTM, CDR2 ANQGSEA. V dropped 5 bases and J dropped 2 bases, with 24 bases sitting between them. This CDR3 comprises 17 residues. CDR3 nucleotide sequence: TGCAGCGTTCTCAAATGGACACTACATAGGGGCAACTATGGCTACACCTTC. Translated, it gives CSVLKWTLHRGNYGYTF. The full variable domain, with the rest looked up from reference TRBV29-1 and TRBJ1-2, is SAVISQKPSRDICQRGTSLTIQCQVDSQVTMMFWYRQQPGQSLTLIATANQGSEATYESGFVIDKFPISRPNLTFSTLTVSNMSPEDSSIYLCSVLKWTLHRGNYGYTFGSGTRLTVV.

The chain combines TRBV28 with TRBJ1-1; D is possibly TRBD1 (5 bases). CDR1 and CDR2 (germline): MDHEN, SYDVKM. The V gene lost 3 bases and the J gene lost 11 bases, with 13 bases spanning the gap. The CDR3 extends over 12 amino acids. CDR3 DNA sequence: TGTGCCAGCAGTTTGGCCCCAGAGGGGGCTTTCTTT. This translates into CASSLAPEGAFF.

This clone has more than one count but fewer than ten. The V and J genes are TRBV3-1 (or the pseudogene TRBV3-2) and TRBJ1-5; D might be TRBD1 (6 bases). Germline V gene sequence: CDR1 LGHDT, CDR2 YNNKEL (reference sequence). The CDR3 extends over 15 amino acids. Between the trimmed V and J ends, which lost 3 bases and 1 base, there was a span of 10 bases. CDR3 sequence (DNA): TGTGCCAGCAGCCAGGGTACAGGGAGCAATCAGCCCCAGCATTTT. It codes for CASSQGTGSNQPQHF.

This chain connects TRBV20-1 to TRBJ2-1; D not resolved. CDR1 and CDR2 (germline): DFQATT, SNEGSKA (reference sequence). The CDR3 is made up of 16 amino acids. The V end lost 3 bases, the J end lost 0 bases, and 15 bases lay between the germline ends. In nucleotides, the CDR3 is TGCAGTGCTAGTCGCCCTAACTCTCCCTCCTACAATGAGCAGTTCTTC. Translating it yields CSASRPNSPSYNEQFF.

A single count supports this clone. This chain connects TRBV3-1 (or the pseudogene TRBV3-2) to TRBJ1-5; no clear D. CDR1 LGHDT and CDR2 YNNKEL come from the germline V gene (reference sequence). CDR3 length: 16 amino acids. V lost 1 base, J lost 0 bases, and 10 bases lay in between. DNA of the CDR3: TGTGCCAGCAGCCAAGGGAGGACTTATAGCAATCAGCCCCAGCATTTT. Its protein product is CASSQGRTYSNQPQHF.

The chain is built from TRBV6-5 and TRBJ1-6, with no clear D. V lost 7 bases, J lost 7 bases, and 14 bases lay in between. The length of the CDR3 is 14 residues. CDR1 and CDR2 from the germline V gene are MNHEY and SVGAGI. The CDR3 sequence: CASTLSRPNSPLHF. CDR3 DNA sequence: TGTGCCAGCACCCTAAGCCGACCGAATTCACCCCTCCACTTT.

The chain is built from TRBV28 and TRBJ2-7, with 10 bases identical to TRBD1. CDR1 is MDHEN and CDR2 is SYDVKM in the germline V gene. The J segment lost 0 bases and the V segment lost 7 bases, leaving 6 bases of the junction unmatched. CDR3 length equals 15 residues. CDR3 in amino acids: CASTRQGALSYEQYF. As DNA, the CDR3 is TGTGCCAGCACGCGACAGGGGGCTCTCTCCTACGAGCAGTACTTC.

CDR3 in DNA: TGCGCCAGCAGCGCCAGAGTGGGCGTATACGAGCAGTACTTC. Amino acid sequence: CASSARVGVYEQYF. The chain carries TRBV5-1 and TRBJ2-7; D ambiguous. Germline values: CDR1 SGHRS, CDR2 YFSETQ. V lost 4 bases and J 4 bases, leaving 15 bases between the germline ends. The CDR3 is made up of 14 amino acids.

DNA for the CDR3: TGTGCCAGTAGTATGTGGGGGGGCCGGGAAGAGACCCAGTACTTC. Translating it yields CASSMWGGREETQYF. This chain uses TRBV19 with TRBJ2-5; tentatively, D is TRBD2 (7 bases). The ends were cut back, 3 bases at V and 3 bases at J, with 14 bases in the middle. CDR1 and CDR2 from the germline V gene are LNHDA and SQIVND (reference sequence). The CDR3 length is 15 residues. Looking up the rest from reference TRBV19 and TRBJ2-5 gives the full variable domain: DGGITQSPKYLFRKEGQNVTLSCEQNLNHDAMYWYRQDPGQGLRLIYYSQIVNDFQKGDIAEGYSVSREKKESFPLTVTSAQKNPTAFYLCASSMWGGREETQYFGPGTRLLVL.

This clone was observed a few times. CDR3 region: CASSRDRDTGELFF. CDR3 nucleotide sequence: TGTGCCAGCTCACGGGACAGGGACACCGGGGAGCTGTTTTTT. This chain connects TRBV18 to TRBJ2-2, with 9 bases fitting TRBD1. This CDR3 is 14 amino acids long. Germline lookup yields CDR1 KGHSH and CDR2 LQKENI. V lost 4 bases to trimming and J lost 3 bases; unmatched junction nucleotides: 0. Based on the CDR3 plus reference TRBV18 and TRBJ2-2, the full variable domain is NAGVMQNPRHLVRRRGQEARLRCSPMKGHSHVYWYRQLPEEGLKFMVYLQKENIIDESGMPKERFSAEFPKEGPSILRIQQVVRGDSAAYFCASSRDRDTGELFFGEGSRLTVL.

This clone was found a few times. The chain couples TRBV10-3 to TRBJ1-2; 7 bases agree with TRBD1. Trimming took 10 bases from V and 2 from J; bases not matched to a gene: 4. The V gene's germline CDR1 is ENHRY and CDR2 SYGVKD. The CDR3 runs to 12 residues. CDR3 in amino acids: CATVQGNYGYTF. The CDR3, as DNA: TGTGCCACGGTACAGGGGAACTATGGCTACACCTTC.

The V call is TRBV27, the J call TRBJ2-1, with TRBD2 as a possible D gene (6 bases). V was trimmed by 5 bases and J by 0 bases, leaving 14 bases between them. The CDR3 sequence is 16 residues long. Germline values: CDR1 MNHEY, CDR2 SMNVEV (reference sequence). CDR3 sequence reads: CASSGGTANSYNEQFF. The CDR3 nucleotides read TGTGCCAGCAGTGGAGGGACGGCGAACTCCTACAATGAGCAGTTCTTC.

In DNA form, the CDR3 reads TGCGCCAGCAGCTTGGTTTCTAGCGGGGGATCCTACGAGCAGTACTTC. Translation gives CASSLVSSGGSYEQYF. This sequence joins TRBV5-1 and TRBJ2-7; the match to TRBD2 covers 10 bases. V trimming: 0 bases; J trimming: 1 base; junction bases outside the gene matches: 4. Per the germline V gene, CDR1 is SGHRS and CDR2 is YFSETQ. The CDR3 consists of 16 residues.

The genes are TRBV6-5 and TRBJ1-5; D is ambiguous. V gave up 6 bases and J gave up 0 bases, with 9 bases separating them. There are 14 residues in the CDR3. The germline gives CDR1 MNHEY, CDR2 SVGAGI. The CDR3 bases are TGTGCCAGCAGCCCCGATCATAGCAATCAGCCCCAGCATTTT. Its translation is CASSPDHSNQPQHF.

The V gene is TRBV5-1, the J gene TRBJ2-1, with TRBD2 matching 7 bases. V shed 1 base and J 0 bases; nucleotides not matched to a gene: 4. Germline V gene sequence: CDR1 SGHRS, CDR2 YFSETQ. The CDR3 has 16 residues. CDR3: CASSLWGGGSYNEQFF. CDR3 coding DNA: TGCGCCAGCAGCTTGTGGGGCGGGGGCTCCTACAATGAGCAGTTCTTC.

The rearrangement uses TRBV9 and TRBJ1-4; TRBD1 aligns across 10 bases. After removal of 4 bases from V and 0 bases from J, the junction contained 3 bases not matched to a gene. The CDR3 covers 16 residues. Germline assignment: CDR1 SGDLS and CDR2 YYNGEE. The CDR3 bases are TGTGCCAGCAGCAGGGACAGGGGAGCAACTAATGAAAAACTGTTTTTT. Its protein product is CASSRDRGATNEKLFF.

The chain combines TRBV5-1 with TRBJ1-4, with TRBD1 as a possible D gene (6 bases). This CDR3 has 13 residues. Germline V gene data show CDR1 as SGHRS and CDR2 as YFSETQ. The V and J ends lost 3 bases and 8 bases respectively, with 11 bases between them. The CDR3 reads CASSSKTGEKLFF. CDR3 nucleotides: TGCGCCAGCAGCTCAAAAACAGGGGAAAAACTGTTTTTT.

This sequence joins TRBV7-3 and TRBJ1-2; TRBD1 matches at 8 bases. The CDR3 is 13 amino acids. V dropped 4 bases and J dropped 6; count of bases not matched to a gene: 4. Germline CDR1 and CDR2: SGHTA and FQGTGA. CDR3 in amino acids: CASSWQGADGYTF. In DNA, the CDR3 is TGTGCCAGCAGCTGGCAGGGGGCGGATGGCTACACCTTC.

V is TRBV7-9 and J is TRBJ1-2; D perhaps matches TRBD1 (5 bases). CDR1 and CDR2 (germline): SEHNR, FQNEAQ (reference sequence). V lost 8 bases and J 5 bases, leaving 12 bases between the germline ends. CDR3 size: 12 residues. The CDR3 DNA is TGTGCCAGCGAAAGAGGGGATTATGGCTACACCTTC. Translating it yields CASERGDYGYTF.

This chain connects TRBV3-1 (or the pseudogene TRBV3-2) to TRBJ1-2; 7 bases map to TRBD1. Germline assignment: CDR1 LGHDT and CDR2 YNNKEL (reference sequence). Unmatched junction bases numbered 2, after V lost 2 bases and J lost 2 bases. The CDR3 totals 14 residues. The CDR3 reads CASSQLTGNYGYTF. The CDR3 nucleotides are TGTGCCAGCAGCCAACTGACAGGGAACTATGGCTACACCTTC.